The source of this T cell receptor (beta chain) is a study of PD-L1 blockade in urothelial cancer. Turning to the study itself: Prior regimens of chemotherapy numbered 0 to 3 per patient. A median blood sample held about 140,000 T cells and about 83,000 unique TCRs.

Time point in this sample: pretreatment peripheral blood. The protocol was immunoSEQ multiplex PCR, while the TCRdb copy is restricted to in-frame clones and leaves out a portion. The sample yields over 75,000 clones, 85% seen once. In this sample, this clone turned up once. This CDR3 contains 14 residues. The J segment lost 0 bases and the V segment lost 4 bases, leaving 2 bases of the junction unmatched. Looked up from germline, CDR1 is MNHNS and CDR2 is SASEGT. The origin of this receptor is a man aged 60 to 75 with urothelial cancer. J is TRBJ2-7 and V is TRBV6-1; 8 bases map to TRBD2. The sequencing used PBMCs, collected around atezolizumab (anti-PD-L1) treatment. The CDR3 here is CASSVSGTSYEQYF. The CDR3 DNA follows: TGTGCCAGCAGTGTTAGCGGGACCTCCTACGAGCAGTACTTC.